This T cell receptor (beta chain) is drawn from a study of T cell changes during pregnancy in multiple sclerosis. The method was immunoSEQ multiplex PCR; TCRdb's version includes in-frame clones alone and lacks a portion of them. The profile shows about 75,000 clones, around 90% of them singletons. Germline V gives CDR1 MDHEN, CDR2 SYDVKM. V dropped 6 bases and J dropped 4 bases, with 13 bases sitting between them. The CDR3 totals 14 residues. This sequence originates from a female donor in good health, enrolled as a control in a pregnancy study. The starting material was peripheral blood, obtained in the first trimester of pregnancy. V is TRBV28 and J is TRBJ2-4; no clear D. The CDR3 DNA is TGTGCCAGCAGACAACAGCCACCTAAAAACATTCAGTACTTC. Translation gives CASRQQPPKNIQYF.